The T cell receptor beta chain under discussion was sequenced for a study of T cell repertoires in cytomegalovirus infection. Whole-study findings and limits: Adding up the frequency of public TCR beta families identified people who carried CMV plus the relevant HLA.

One entry per CDR3 protein, called by TCRdb with MiXCR from the reads. The data show more than 650,000 distinct CDR3 sequences, 35% to 40% seen once. This clonotype was recorded a few times. Its antigen is unknown. The V gene lost 8 bases and the J gene lost 4 bases, with 12 bases spanning the gap. The V gene's germline CDR1 is MNHEY and CDR2 SMNVEV (reference sequence). This CDR3 region has 13 residues. The receptor was isolated from a human donor in good health (CMV status not recorded). Some clones in this sample may be carry-over from other donors' samples. Specimen: PBMCs. The chain links TRBV27 to TRBJ1-5, with a weak D call TRBD1 (5 bases). The CDR3 here is CASADGGNQPQHF. The CDR3 coding sequence is TGTGCCAGCGCTGACGGGGGGAATCAGCCCCAGCATTTT.